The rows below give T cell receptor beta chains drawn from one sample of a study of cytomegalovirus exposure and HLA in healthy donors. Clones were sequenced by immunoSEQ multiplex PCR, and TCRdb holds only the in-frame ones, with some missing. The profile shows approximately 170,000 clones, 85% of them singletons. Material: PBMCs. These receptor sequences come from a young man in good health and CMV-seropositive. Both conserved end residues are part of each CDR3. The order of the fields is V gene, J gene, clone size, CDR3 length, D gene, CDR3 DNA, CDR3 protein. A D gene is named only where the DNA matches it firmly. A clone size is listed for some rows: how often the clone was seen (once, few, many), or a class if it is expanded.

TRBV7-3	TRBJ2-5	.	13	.	TGTGCCAGCAGCTTAACGGGAGGAGAGACCCAGTACTTC	CASSLTGGETQYF
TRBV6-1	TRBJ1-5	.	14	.	TGTGCCAGCAGTTTCGCAGGGCCGGGTCAGCCCCAGCATTTT	CASSFAGPGQPQHF
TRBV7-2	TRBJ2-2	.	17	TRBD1	TGTGCCAGCAGTCTCAGGGGCGGGACAGGGGCGGCCGGGGAGCTGTTTTTT	CASSLRGGTGAAGELFF
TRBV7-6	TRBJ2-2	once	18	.	TGTGCCAGCAGCTTAGCTGGAGGCCCGGGACTGCGAACCGGGGAGCTGTTTTTT	CASSLAGGPGLRTGELFF
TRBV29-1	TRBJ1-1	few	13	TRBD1	TGCAGCGTCCTCGACAGGGGGAACACTGAAGCTTTCTTT	CSVLDRGNTEAFF
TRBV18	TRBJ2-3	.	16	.	TGTGCCAGCTCGGTGTCGGCGGGAACTAGCACAGATACGCAGTATTTT	CASSVSAGTSTDTQYF
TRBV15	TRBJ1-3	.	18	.	TGTGCCACCAGCAGAGGCCCGGGGAGGCACCTCTCTGGAAACACCATATATTTT	CATSRGPGRHLSGNTIYF
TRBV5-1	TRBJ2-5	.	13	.	TGCGCCAGCAGCGGAGGGGACCAAGAGACCCAGTACTTC	CASSGGDQETQYF
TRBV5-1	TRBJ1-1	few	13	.	TGCGCCAGCAGCTTGGCCGGGAGGGGTGAAGCTTTCTTT	CASSLAGRGEAFF
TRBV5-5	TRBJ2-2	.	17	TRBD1	TGTGCCAGCCACCCATCCGGGACAGGAGATAACACCGGGGAGCTGTTTTTT	CASHPSGTGDNTGELFF
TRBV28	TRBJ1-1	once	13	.	TGTGCCAGCGGGACGGACGGGGGCACTGAAGCTTTCTTT	CASGTDGGTEAFF
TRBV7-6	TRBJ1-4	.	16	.	TGTGCCAGCAGCCCCGGGCCGGGATTCCTGAATGAAAAACTGTTTTTT	CASSPGPGFLNEKLFF
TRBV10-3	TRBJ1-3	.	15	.	TGTGCCATCAAAGGGGTACCGAGCTCTGGAAACACCATATATTTT	CAIKGVPSSGNTIYF
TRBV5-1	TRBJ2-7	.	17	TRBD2	TGCGCCAGCAGGCCGACTAGCGGGAGGGCCAGCTCCTACGAGCAGTACTTC	CASRPTSGRASSYEQYF
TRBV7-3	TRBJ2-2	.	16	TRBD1	TGTGCCAGCAGCTTAACAGGGACAGGGAACATCGGGGAGCTGTTTTTT	CASSLTGTGNIGELFF
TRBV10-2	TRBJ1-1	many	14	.	TGCGCCAGCATGGGAGTGGGCTGGAACACTGAAGCTTTCTTT	CASMGVGWNTEAFF
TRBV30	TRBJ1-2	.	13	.	TGTGCCTGGAGTGTGACTATACTCTATGGCTACACCTTC	CAWSVTILYGYTF
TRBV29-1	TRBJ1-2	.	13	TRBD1	TGCAGCGTTGGGGGACAGGAGAACTATGGCTACACCTTC	CSVGGQENYGYTF
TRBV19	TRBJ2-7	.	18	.	TGTGCCAGTAGTATAGGATGGGGTATGGGGGCAATTGCCTACGAGCAGTACTTC	CASSIGWGMGAIAYEQYF
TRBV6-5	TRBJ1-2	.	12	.	TGTGCCACCTGGACTGGAGTCTATGGCTACACCTTC	CATWTGVYGYTF
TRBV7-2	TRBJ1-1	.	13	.	TGTGCCAGCAGCTTCGGGGTGGACACTGAAGCTTTCTTT	CASSFGVDTEAFF
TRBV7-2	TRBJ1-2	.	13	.	TGTGCCAGCAGCTTCGATACAGATTATGGCTACACCTTC	CASSFDTDYGYTF